The 32 T cell receptor beta chains listed next were all sequenced from one sample in a study of identical twins. Via MiXCR, TCRdb re-called the 5' RACE reads, giving one row per CDR3 protein. The sample lists some 600,000 distinct CDR3 sequences, 7.1% occurring once. This sample was also put to use in a study of yellow fever vaccine responses in identical twins.

The sequencing input was PBMCs. The receptors were sampled from a young woman in good health.

This clonotype was found many times. The J gene is TRBJ2-2, the V gene TRBV5-1, with D possibly being TRBD2 (6 bases). The CDR3 extends over 14 amino acids. Trimming pared 2 bases from V and 4 bases from J, leaving 9 bases between. CDR1 and CDR2 (germline): SGHRS, YFSETQ. The DNA for the CDR3 is TGCGCCAGCAGCTTCACCGGGGGCACCGGGGAGCTGTTTTTT. Amino acids: CASSFTGGTGELFF.

This clonotype was detected a few times. This sequence joins TRBV5-1 and TRBJ2-6; D gene unclear. Trimming cost V 0 bases and J 0 bases, with 7 bases left between them. This CDR3 spans 16 amino acids. Looked up from germline, CDR1 is SGHRS and CDR2 is YFSETQ. CDR3 bases: TGCGCCAGCAGCTTGGACGGTCCCTCTGGGGCCAACGTCCTGACTTTC. It encodes CASSLDGPSGANVLTF.

The genes are TRBV7-8 and TRBJ2-2; D uncertain. Deletions cut 8 bases from V and 0 bases from J, with 10 bases between. This CDR3 has 14 amino acids. Germline values: CDR1 SGHVS, CDR2 FQNEAQ. Here the CDR3 DNA reads TGTGCCAGCGCCATCGGTTCGAACACCGGGGAGCTGTTTTTT. Its translation is CASAIGSNTGELFF.

This clonotype was detected ten times or more. The rearrangement links TRBV3-1 to TRBJ1-1; no definite D call. CDR3 length: 12 residues. CDR1 and CDR2 from the germline V gene are LGHDT and YNNKEL (reference sequence). V lost 3 bases to trimming and J lost 3 bases, with 5 bases between them. The CDR3: CASSQVDTEAFF. The DNA for the CDR3 is TGTGCCAGCAGCCAGGTAGACACTGAAGCTTTCTTT.

V gene TRBV12-3 or TRBV12-4 combines with J gene TRBJ2-5; 9 bases are a match to TRBD1. The V gene end was trimmed by 6 bases and the J gene end by 5 bases; junction bases not matched to a gene: 7. CDR3 length: 14 amino acids. CDR3 region: CASSVNGQGETQYF. The CDR3 nucleotides read TGTGCCAGCAGCGTAAACGGACAGGGGGAGACCCAGTACTTC.

This clonotype has ten or more counts. Its ends do not fully match the called genes, so a read error is possible. The chain joins TRBV7-9 to TRBJ2-3; D is possibly TRBD2 (7 bases). The CDR3 covers 15 residues. The germline CDR1 and CDR2 sequences are SEHNR and FQNEAQ (reference sequence). The CDR3 sequence is CASSLGAGDTDTQYF. CDR3 DNA: TGCGCCAGCAGCTTGGGGGCGGGAGACACAGATACGCAGTATTTT.

The chain is built from TRBV27 and TRBJ2-1; D is ambiguous. Trimming pared 5 bases from V and 8 bases from J, leaving 13 bases between. Per the germline V gene, CDR1 is MNHEY and CDR2 is SMNVEV (reference sequence). This CDR3 contains 13 residues. CDR3 amino acids: CASSPPLSYEQFF. CDR3 sequence (DNA): TGTGCCAGCAGTCCACCCCTCTCGTATGAGCAGTTCTTC.

This clonotype was observed a handful of times. This rearrangement joins TRBV11-2 to TRBJ2-1, with D possibly being TRBD2 (5 bases). CDR1 SGHAT and CDR2 FQNNGV come from the germline V gene. The CDR3 loop spans 20 amino acids. Trimming left V 5 bases short and J 0 bases short, with 26 bases between. In DNA form, the CDR3 reads TGTGCCAGCAGCCCGACCCCCCGCGCACTAGGTGTTAGCTCCTACAATGAGCAGTTCTTC. Amino acids: CASSPTPRALGVSSYNEQFF.

This chain connects TRBV7-8 to TRBJ2-1; 8 bases match TRBD2. Per the germline V gene, CDR1 is SGHVS and CDR2 is FQNEAQ. The CDR3 runs to 16 residues. V shed 5 bases, J shed 2 bases, and the junction held 8 bases outside the gene matches. The CDR3 coding sequence is TGTGCCAGCAGCCTTCCGACTAGCGAACCCTACAATGAGCAGTTCTTC. Its translation: CASSLPTSEPYNEQFF.

This clonotype showed up many times. The V and J genes are TRBV28 and TRBJ2-1; 8 bases line up with TRBD1. V gave up 4 bases and J gave up 4 bases; unmatched junction bases: 3. The germline CDR1 and CDR2 sequences are MDHEN and SYDVKM. CDR3 size: 14 residues. The CDR3 region has the DNA TGTGCCAGCAGTTCGCGGACAGGGTACAATGAGCAGTTCTTC. This codes for CASSSRTGYNEQFF.

The V gene is TRBV11-2, the J gene TRBJ2-2; D is uncertain. V was cut by 2 bases and J by 2 bases, with 12 bases left in between. CDR1 and CDR2 (germline): SGHAT, FQNNGV. This CDR3 comprises 16 residues. CDR3 bases: TGTGCCAGCAGCTTATTCGGGCAGGTCAACACCGGGGAGCTGTTTTTT. It translates to CASSLFGQVNTGELFF.

The sample holds many counts of this clonotype. The rearrangement links TRBV12-3 or TRBV12-4 to TRBJ1-1; perhaps TRBD1 as D (5 bases). V lost 0 bases, J lost 4 bases, and 12 bases lay in between. This CDR3 has 15 amino acids. CDR3 residues: CASSLARGRSTEAFF. In DNA form, the CDR3 reads TGTGCCAGCAGTTTAGCGCGGGGGAGGAGCACTGAAGCTTTCTTT.

This clonotype was detected only a few times. The J gene is TRBJ2-3, the V gene TRBV29-1, with 11 bases fitting TRBD2. Trimming took 6 bases from V and 2 from J; bases not matched to a gene: 4. The germline V gene encodes CDR1 SQVTM and CDR2 ANQGSEA. The CDR3 spans 14 residues. CDR3 protein: CSVVTSGDTDTQYF. CDR3 bases: TGCAGCGTCGTGACTAGCGGGGACACAGATACGCAGTATTTT.

This clonotype was counted many times. The CDR3 DNA reads as TGTGCCAGCAGAGAACAGGGATTAATGTTTTTT. This gives the protein CASREQGLMFF. V usage is TRBV6-6 and J usage is TRBJ1-4, with D possibly TRBD1 on 6 matching bases. CDR3 length: 11 amino acids. Trimming shortened V by 6 bases and J by 15 bases, and 14 bases separated the two germline ends. The germline gives CDR1 MNHNY, CDR2 SVGAGI (reference sequence).

The rearrangement joins TRBV7-2 to TRBJ1-6, with a weak D call TRBD1 (6 bases). CDR1 and CDR2 from the germline V gene are SGHTA and FQGNSA. The CDR3 spans 13 residues. V lost 1 base, J lost 10 bases, and 8 bases lay in between. In DNA, the CDR3 is TGTGCCAGCAGCTTAGACAGGGACTCACCCCTCCACTTT. It encodes CASSLDRDSPLHF.

This clonotype appeared a few times. The chain carries TRBV7-6 and TRBJ2-7; D ambiguous. Looked up from germline, CDR1 is SGHVS and CDR2 is FNYEAQ. The V gene lost 1 base and the J gene lost 2 bases, with 12 bases spanning the gap. The CDR3 sequence is 15 residues long. The CDR3 nucleotides read TGTGCCAGCAGCTTAGAGGCAGACAATCCCTACGAGCAGTACTTC. Translating gives CASSLEADNPYEQYF. Supplemented by reference TRBV7-6 and TRBJ2-7, the full variable domain reads GAGVSQSPRYKVTKRGQDVALRCDPISGHVSLYWYRQALGQGPEFLTYFNYEAQQDKSGLPNDRFSAERPEGSISTLTIQRTEQRDSAMYRCASSLEADNPYEQYFGPGTRLTVT.

This clonotype was found a few times. The V call is TRBV25-1, the J call TRBJ1-5; TRBD1 matches 9 bases. The CDR3 length is 16 residues. Germline assignment: CDR1 MGHDK and CDR2 SYGVNS. The junction had 6 bases not matched to a gene; V was cut back by 6 bases and J by 0 bases. The CDR3 DNA is TGTGCCAGCAGCCCGGACAGGGGTAATAGCAATCAGCCCCAGCATTTT. Translated, it gives CASSPDRGNSNQPQHF.

The chain has TRBV24-1 and TRBJ2-1, with TRBD1 matching over 12 bases. There are 15 residues in the CDR3. Per the germline V gene, CDR1 is KGHDR and CDR2 is SFDVKD. V gave up 0 bases and J gave up 9 bases; unmatched junction bases: 2. The CDR3 DNA reads TGTGCCACCAGTGATTTGGGGACAGGGGGCAGTGAGCAGTTCTTC. Its translation is CATSDLGTGGSEQFF.

The table lists this clonotype with a few counts. The chain couples TRBV12-3 or TRBV12-4 to TRBJ2-5; maybe TRBD1 (5 bases). V was shortened by 1 base and J by 1 base, with 10 bases between the two germline ends. The CDR3 has 15 amino acids. The CDR3 DNA is TGTGCCAGCAGTTTAGGGTCAGGGATCCAAGAGACCCAGTACTTC. Residues: CASSLGSGIQETQYF.

V gene TRBV5-1 combines with J gene TRBJ1-1, with TRBD1 matching 8 bases. Germline values: CDR1 SGHRS, CDR2 YFSETQ. The CDR3 spans 12 residues. V trimming: 4 bases; J trimming: 8 bases; junction bases outside the gene matches: 4. DNA for the CDR3: TGCGCCAGCAGCGAGGACAGGGAAGAAGCTTTCTTT. Protein sequence: CASSEDREEAFF.

CDR3 sequence reads: CASTGRRDHEQFF. CDR3 DNA sequence: TGTGCCAGCACCGGGAGGAGGGACCATGAGCAGTTCTTC. The J gene is TRBJ2-1, the V gene TRBV27, with TRBD2 matching 7 bases. Germline V gene data show CDR1 as MNHEY and CDR2 as SMNVEV (reference sequence). The CDR3 runs 13 residues. With V trimmed by 7 bases and J by 8 bases, 8 bases remained unmatched.

This clonotype was seen at least ten times. Here the CDR3 DNA reads TGTGCCAGCAGCTTAGACTCAGTGTCGACCTACGAGCAGTACTTC. Its protein product is CASSLDSVSTYEQYF. The genes are TRBV7-2 and TRBJ2-7; D ambiguous. The germline V and J ends were trimmed by 1 base and 2 bases, with 12 bases remaining between them. The CDR3 is 15 residues long. CDR1 SGHTA and CDR2 FQGNSA come from the germline V gene.

The sample holds a few counts of this clonotype. The genes are TRBV12-5 and TRBJ2-7; 7 positions match TRBD2. J was trimmed by 0 bases and V by 6 bases; bases with no gene match: 2. The CDR3 loop spans 13 amino acids. Per the germline V gene, CDR1 is LGHNT and CDR2 is FRNRAP. The CDR3 coding sequence is TGTGCTAGTGGCCCTAGCGGCTCCTACGAGCAGTACTTC. Its translation is CASGPSGSYEQYF.

CDR3 sequence (DNA): TGCGCCAGCAGCTTCGGACAGACTTCAGCAGACTACGAGCAGTACTTC. Protein: CASSFGQTSADYEQYF. The rearrangement links TRBV5-1 to TRBJ2-7, with D perhaps matching TRBD1 (6 bases). Trimming left V 2 bases short and J 3 bases short, with 18 bases between. The germline V gene encodes CDR1 SGHRS and CDR2 YFSETQ. This CDR3 has 16 amino acids.

This clonotype has only a few counts. The chain recombines TRBV5-1 with TRBJ2-3; D not resolved. V lost 2 bases and J lost 3, with 7 bases in between. CDR3 size: 13 residues. Germline assignment: CDR1 SGHRS and CDR2 YFSETQ. The CDR3 DNA reads as TGCGCCAGCAGCTTTACTCAAACAGATACGCAGTATTTT. Its translation: CASSFTQTDTQYF. The variable domain in full, completed from reference TRBV5-1 and TRBJ2-3, reads KAGVTQTPRYLIKTRGQQVTLSCSPISGHRSVSWYQQTPGQGLQFLFEYFSETQRNKGNFPGRFSGRQFSNSRSEMNVSTLELGDSALYLCASSFTQTDTQYFGPGTRLTVL.

This clonotype was seen more than once but under ten times. This rearrangement joins TRBV24-1 to TRBJ2-7; 10 bases line up with TRBD1. CDR3 length: 17 amino acids. Germline assignment: CDR1 KGHDR and CDR2 SFDVKD. The J segment lost 0 bases and the V segment lost 4 bases, leaving 8 bases of the junction unmatched. The CDR3 DNA sequence: TGTGCCACCAGTGACGGACCGGGACAGGGGAGCTCCTACGAGCAGTACGTC. Its protein is CATSDGPGQGSSYEQYV.

The CDR3 region is CASSYSASPAVGEQYF. CDR3 DNA: TGTGCCAGCAGTTACTCGGCTAGCCCCGCCGTTGGCGAGCAGTACTTC. This chain uses TRBV6-5 with TRBJ2-7; possibly TRBD2 for D (5 bases). Trimming stripped 0 bases from V and 6 bases from J, with 18 bases between. Germline V gene data show CDR1 as MNHEY and CDR2 as SVGAGI. CDR3 length equals 16 residues.

With respect to this clonotype: Since a much larger clone is just one base distant, this may be a read error. The chain has TRBV12-3 or TRBV12-4 and TRBJ2-3; D perhaps matches TRBD1 (5 bases). The tail of the sequence fits TRBJ1-5 better, so the J call may be wrong. This CDR3 is built from 15 residues. Here the CDR3 DNA reads TGTGCCAGCAGTTTAGCGGGAGGGACGACAGATACGCAGCATTTT. It is translated as CASSLAGGTTDTQHF.

The J gene is TRBJ1-1, the V gene TRBV6-1; 7 nucleotides align to TRBD1. The CDR3 length is 14 residues. The trim removed 6 bases at V and 0 bases at J, leaving 4 bases unmatched. Looked up from germline, CDR1 is MNHNS and CDR2 is SASEGT. Written as DNA, the CDR3 is TGTGCCAGCAGAAAAGACAGGGTGAACACTGAAGCTTTCTTT. Protein: CASRKDRVNTEAFF.

This clonotype has at least ten counts. CDR3 protein: CSVAGGGETQYF. As DNA, the CDR3 is TGCAGCGTTGCGGGGGGTGGAGAGACCCAGTACTTC. The chain employs TRBV29-1 and TRBJ2-5, with 7 bases matching TRBD2. The V segment lost 4 bases and the J segment 4 bases; nucleotides outside the gene matches: 3. The germline CDR1 and CDR2 sequences are SQVTM and ANQGSEA. The length of the CDR3 is 12 residues.

Turning to this clonotype: Since a much larger clone is just one base distant, this may be a read error. The chain couples TRBV12-3 or TRBV12-4 to TRBJ2-7; 7 bases are a match to TRBD2. This CDR3 has 14 amino acids. This chain's CDR3 is CASSHGLGPYKQYF. CDR3 in DNA: TGTGCCAGCAGCCATGGACTAGGGCCCTACAAGCAGTACTTC.

This clonotype was counted only a few times. The chain couples TRBV7-8 to TRBJ1-6; D remains ambiguous. The V gene lost 5 bases and the J gene lost 9 bases, with 11 bases spanning the gap. This CDR3 is built from 13 residues. CDR1 SGHVS and CDR2 FQNEAQ come from the germline V gene. In nucleotides, the CDR3 is TGTGCCAGCAGCCCGGCGGGTGTTTCACCCCTCCACTTT. This translates into CASSPAGVSPLHF.